This record looks at one TCR beta chain sequence and its context. The data were obtained in a study of blood T cell repertoires in COVID-19. Study-wide context: T cells, B-cell-depleted T cells, or PBMCs provided the cDNA or gDNA that served as material.

Participant age was roughly 18 to 100 years, and participants resided in 20 to 30 US areas. Per the authors' pipeline: Using reference gene primer amplification, nucleated cell counts were estimated. Sequencing used immunoSEQ multiplex PCR; TCRdb keeps in-frame clones, though not all of them. V, J and clone size were drawn from that table, and D and trimming were deduced from the DNA. Of 350,000 to 450,000 clones listed, 80% to 95% are singletons. The CDR3 covers 15 residues. Germline V gives CDR1 SGHTA, CDR2 FQGNSA. The V and J ends lost 2 bases and 0 bases respectively, with 10 bases between them. The specimen sequenced was PBMCs or T cells enriched from blood (not recorded which). This sequence was found in a woman aged 40 to 50 who had been exposed to COVID-19. The chain has TRBV7-2 and TRBJ1-1; D gene ambiguous. In DNA form, the CDR3 reads TGTGCCAGCAGCTTAAGCAGGAATTTGAACACTGAAGCTTTCTTT. Its protein product is CASSLSRNLNTEAFF. The entire variable domain, with the rest obtained from reference TRBV7-2 and TRBJ1-1, is as follows: GAGVSQSPSNKVTEKGKDVELRCDPISGHTALYWYRQSLGQGLEFLIYFQGNSAPDKSGLPSDRFSAERTGGSVSTLTIQRTQQEDSAVYLCASSLSRNLNTEAFFGQGTRLTVV.